Listed here are 5 T cell receptor beta chains from one sample, sequenced in a study of CD8+CD57+ T cells in acquired aplastic anemia. TCR beta VDJ and CDR3 profiles were obtained from a genomic DNA template. TCRdb fed the reads into MiXCR, producing one record per CDR3 protein. The sample includes 220,000 or so distinct CDR3 sequences, less than 75% of them seen just once. The authors sequenced patients whose flow cytometry had shown CD8+CD57+ cell expansion. Sequencing used sorted CD4+, CD8+, or CD8+CD57+ T cells (not recorded which) from PBMCs. The receptors were sampled from a human donor with aplastic anemia.

The V call is TRBV12-3 or TRBV12-4, the J call TRBJ1-6; D call uncertain. The CDR3 runs to 13 residues. Trimming stripped 8 bases from V and 7 bases from J, with 12 bases between. The chain's CDR3 is CASGWESNSPLHF. In DNA form, the CDR3 reads TGTGCCAGCGGTTGGGAGTCGAATTCACCCCTCCACTTT.

This chain joins TRBV20-1 and TRBJ2-7, with D possibly TRBD2 on 5 matching bases. Trimming pared 4 bases from V and 3 bases from J, leaving 16 bases between. The germline V gene has CDR1 DFQATT and CDR2 SNEGSKA (reference sequence). This CDR3 contains 14 residues. CDR3: CSAKDSLGIYEQYF. The CDR3 bases are TGCAGTGCTAAGGACTCATTGGGAATCTACGAGCAGTACTTC.

Ten or more counts support this clonotype. This rearrangement joins TRBV2 to TRBJ2-7; maybe TRBD2 (6 bases). V lost 6 bases to trimming and J lost 3 bases, with 18 bases between them. Germline lookup yields CDR1 SNHLY and CDR2 FYNNEI. This CDR3 has 15 residues. The CDR3 loop reads CASSGTPNDYYEQYF. The CDR3, as DNA: TGTGCCAGCAGCGGGACTCCTAATGATTACTACGAGCAGTACTTC. The full variable domain, with the rest looked up from reference TRBV2 and TRBJ2-7, is EPEVTQTPSHQVTQMGQEVILRCVPISNHLYFYWYRQILGQKVEFLVSFYNNEISEKSEIFDDQFSVERPDGSNFTLKIRSTKLEDSAMYFCASSGTPNDYYEQYFGPGTRLTVT.

The J gene is TRBJ1-2, the V gene TRBV20-1; 7 bases line up with TRBD1. Germline values: CDR1 DFQATT, CDR2 SNEGSKA (reference sequence). The CDR3 consists of 18 residues. V shed 0 bases, J shed 4 bases, and the junction held 17 bases outside the gene matches. As DNA, the CDR3 is TGCAGTGCTAGAGATCCGGTACGGGAGGGGGCGCACGGCTATGGCTACACCTTC. Residues: CSARDPVREGAHGYGYTF.

The CDR3 region is CASSLFARPRLDSAQYF. The CDR3 DNA reads TGTGCCAGCAGCTTATTTGCTCGGCCTAGACTAGATTCCGCGCAGTATTTT. The rearrangement links TRBV7-2 to TRBJ2-3; possibly TRBD2 for D (6 bases). V lost 2 bases and J lost 10, with 25 bases in between. CDR3 length: 17 amino acids. Germline values: CDR1 SGHTA, CDR2 FQGNSA.